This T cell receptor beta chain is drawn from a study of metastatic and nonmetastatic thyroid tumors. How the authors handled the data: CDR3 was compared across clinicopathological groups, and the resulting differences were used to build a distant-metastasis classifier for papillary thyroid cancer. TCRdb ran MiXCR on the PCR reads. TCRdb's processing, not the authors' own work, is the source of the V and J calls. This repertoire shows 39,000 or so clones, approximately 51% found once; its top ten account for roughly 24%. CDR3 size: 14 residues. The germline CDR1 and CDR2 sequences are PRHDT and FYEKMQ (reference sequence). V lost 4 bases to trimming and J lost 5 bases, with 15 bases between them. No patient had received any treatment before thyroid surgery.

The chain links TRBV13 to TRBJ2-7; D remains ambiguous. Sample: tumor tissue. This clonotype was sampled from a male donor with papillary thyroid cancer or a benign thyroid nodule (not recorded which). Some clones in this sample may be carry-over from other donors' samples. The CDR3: CASSSWSNIHEQYF. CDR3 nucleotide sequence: TGTGCCAGCAGCTCATGGAGCAACATCCACGAGCAGTACTTC.